This TCR beta chain was found in a study of blood T cell repertoires in COVID-19. For the study at large: Material from acute and convalescent COVID-19 was sourced from the United States, Italy and Spain.

Recruits, aged about 18 to 100 years, lived in some 25 US areas. The CDR3 is made up of 14 amino acids. Per germline, CDR1 SNHLY and CDR2 FYNNEI. V lost 8 bases, J lost 3 bases, and 15 bases lay in between. Sequencing was performed with immunoSEQ multiplex PCR; in TCRdb, only in-frame clones are kept and a portion is missing. Of around 500,000 clones listed, approximately 90% are singletons. V usage is TRBV2 and J usage is TRBJ2-3; D might be TRBD1 (5 bases). This TCR was recovered from a woman in her 40s who had recovered from COVID-19. The sequencing input was PBMCs or T cells enriched from blood (not recorded which). The CDR3 nucleotides are TGTGCCAGCCCTAGTACAGGTCGGACAGATACGCAGTATTTT. Amino acid sequence: CASPSTGRTDTQYF.